This TCR beta chain is drawn from a study of blood T cell repertoires in COVID-19. In the study overall: Samples taken during acute and convalescent COVID-19 were collected in the United States, Italy and Spain. Sources were T cells, B-cell-depleted T cells, or PBMCs; the material itself was cDNA or gDNA.

As originally analysed: Amplification of reference gene primers was used by the study to estimate nucleated cell counts. Clones were read by immunoSEQ multiplex PCR, and TCRdb kept only the in-frame ones, dropping some. V and J calls and clone size follow that table, whereas D and trimming were derived from the DNA. The sample includes about 7,100 clones, 89% seen only once; the top ten take 8% to 13%. The germline V and J ends were trimmed by 3 bases and 6 bases, with 15 bases remaining between them. CDR1 and CDR2 from the germline V gene are SGHRS and YFSETQ. CDR3 size: 14 residues. J is TRBJ1-1 and V is TRBV5-1; D may be TRBD1 (5 bases). This clonotype was obtained from a man between 65 and 85 years old with active COVID-19. The sample consisted of peripheral blood. The CDR3 DNA is TGCGCCAGCAGCTCACAGGATCCTCCCGCTGAAGCTTTCTTT. Protein sequence: CASSSQDPPAEAFF.